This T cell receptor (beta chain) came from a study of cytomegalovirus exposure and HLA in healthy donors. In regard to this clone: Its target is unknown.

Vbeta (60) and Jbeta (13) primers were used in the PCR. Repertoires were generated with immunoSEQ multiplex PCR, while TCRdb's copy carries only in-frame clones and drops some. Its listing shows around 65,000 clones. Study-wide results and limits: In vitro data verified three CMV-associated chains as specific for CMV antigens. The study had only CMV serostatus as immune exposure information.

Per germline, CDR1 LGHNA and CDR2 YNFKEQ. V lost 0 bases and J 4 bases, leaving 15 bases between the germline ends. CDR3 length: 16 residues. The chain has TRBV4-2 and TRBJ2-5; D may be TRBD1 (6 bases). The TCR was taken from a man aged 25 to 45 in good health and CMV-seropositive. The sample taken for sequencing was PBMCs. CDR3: CASSQDYQWGRETQYF. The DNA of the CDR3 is TGTGCCAGCAGCCAAGATTACCAGTGGGGGCGAGAGACCCAGTACTTC.